This T cell receptor beta chain was found in a study of shared clonotypes between healthy human individuals. Study in general: Three plates each covered CD4 naive and memory; CD8 naive two, CD8 memory one.

With regard to this clone: Its antigen remains unknown. Other nucleotide sequences from this sample produce the same CDR3.

Per the germline V gene, CDR1 is SGDLS and CDR2 is YYNGEE. Trimming cost V 0 bases and J 2 bases, with 9 bases left between them. CDR3 length equals 14 residues. Points from the study as a whole: Sharing across several donors was seen in 4.5% to 6.5% of naive CD4 clonotypes. The small donor group covered limited genetic and exposure diversity.

At deep level, the assay was performed. Method: immunoSEQ multiplex PCR; TCRdb's copy keeps in-frame clones and lacks some. Among approximately 640,000 clones listed, less than 95% were seen once. This clonotype was obtained from a man younger than 35 in good health. Some clones in this sample may be carry-over from other donors' samples. The chain is built from TRBV9 and TRBJ2-7; D call uncertain. The specimen sequenced was memory CD8+ T cells from PBMCs. Noted subset: CD45RO+ cells pooled with CCR7-negative TemRA cells. The CDR3 DNA is TGTGCCAGCAGCGTAGGGGGAAATACCTACGAGCAGTACTTC. Translation gives CASSVGGNTYEQYF. The full variable domain, its missing parts supplied by reference TRBV9 and TRBJ2-7, is DSGVTQTPKHLITATGQRVTLRCSPRSGDLSVYWYQQSLDQGLQFLIQYYNGEERAKGNILERFSAQQFPDLHSELNLSSLELGDSALYFCASSVGGNTYEQYFGPGTRLTVT.